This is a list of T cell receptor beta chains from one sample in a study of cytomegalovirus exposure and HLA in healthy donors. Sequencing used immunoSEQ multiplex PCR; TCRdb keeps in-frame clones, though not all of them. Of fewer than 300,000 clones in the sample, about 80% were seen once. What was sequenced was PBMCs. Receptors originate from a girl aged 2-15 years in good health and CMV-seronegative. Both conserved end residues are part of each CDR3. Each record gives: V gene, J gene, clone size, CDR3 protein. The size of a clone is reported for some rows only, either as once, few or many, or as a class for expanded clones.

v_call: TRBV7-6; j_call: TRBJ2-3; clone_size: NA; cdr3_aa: CASSLFGRLAGGLTDTQYF
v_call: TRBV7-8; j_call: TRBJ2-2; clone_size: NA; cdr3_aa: CASILLRGSGELFF
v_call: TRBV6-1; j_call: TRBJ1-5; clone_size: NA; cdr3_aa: CASSEDQGGQPQHF
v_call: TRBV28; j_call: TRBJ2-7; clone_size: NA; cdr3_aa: CASSRLGTGSYEQYF
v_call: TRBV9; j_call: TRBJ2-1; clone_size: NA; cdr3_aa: CASSVAQAGQQFF
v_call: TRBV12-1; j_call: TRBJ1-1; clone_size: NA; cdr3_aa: CASRRSNRAFIDTEAFF
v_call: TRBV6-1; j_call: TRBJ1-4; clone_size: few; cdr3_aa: CASSRQGTNEKLFF
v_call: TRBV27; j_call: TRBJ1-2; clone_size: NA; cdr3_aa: CASSSGEGGGYTF
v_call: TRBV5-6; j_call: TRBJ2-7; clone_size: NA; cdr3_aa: CASSPPRVFLAGWEEQYF
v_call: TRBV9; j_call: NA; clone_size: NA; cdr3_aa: CASGPRQGSYEQYF
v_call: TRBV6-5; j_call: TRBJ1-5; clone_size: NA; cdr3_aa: CASSFGAVQPQHF
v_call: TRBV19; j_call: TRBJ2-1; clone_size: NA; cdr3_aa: CATTGGISSYNEQFF
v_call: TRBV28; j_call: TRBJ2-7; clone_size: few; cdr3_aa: CASSPRGVYEQYF
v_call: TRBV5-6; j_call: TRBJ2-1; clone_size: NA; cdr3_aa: CASSSMGFGGGNYNEQFF
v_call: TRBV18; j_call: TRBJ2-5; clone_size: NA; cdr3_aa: CASSQGNQETQYF
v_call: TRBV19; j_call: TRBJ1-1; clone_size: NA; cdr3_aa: CASTTQGRAEAFF
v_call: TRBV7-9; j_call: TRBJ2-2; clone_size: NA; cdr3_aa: CASSLKRANTGELFF
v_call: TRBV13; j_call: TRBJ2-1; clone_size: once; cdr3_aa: CASSLVAGGGNEQFF
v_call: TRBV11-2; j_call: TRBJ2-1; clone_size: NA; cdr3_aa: CASSLEFIQAYNEQFF
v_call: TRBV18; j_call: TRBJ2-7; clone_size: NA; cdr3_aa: CASSPSSTGNYEQYF
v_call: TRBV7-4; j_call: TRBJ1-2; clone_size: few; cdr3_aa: CASSLEAQLNYGYTF
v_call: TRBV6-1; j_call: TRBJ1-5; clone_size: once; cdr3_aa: CASSETVNQPQHF